The rows below give T cell receptor beta chains drawn from one sample of a study of cytomegalovirus exposure and HLA in healthy donors. Clones were read by immunoSEQ multiplex PCR, and TCRdb kept only the in-frame ones, dropping some. This table has fewer than 120,000 clones, 60% to 85% appearing once. Sequencing used PBMCs. All receptors come from a woman in her sixties in good health and CMV-seropositive. CDR3s include the opening cysteine and the closing phenylalanine or tryptophan. D genes are given only for firm matches. The size entry is marked missing in some rows and otherwise reads once, few, many or a size class.

d_call,v_call,clone_size,j_call,cdr3_nt,cdr3_aa
.,TRBV7-3,.,TRBJ2-2,TGTGCCAGCAGCTTAACGTTAGTCGGGAACACCGGGGAGCTGTTTTTT,CASSLTLVGNTGELFF
.,TRBV6-1,.,TRBJ2-3,TGTGCCAGCAGTGAAGACAGGGAAAGCACAGATACGCAGTATTTT,CASSEDRESTDTQYF
TRBD2,TRBV29-1,.,TRBJ2-1,TGCAGCGTCTACGGGACTAGCGAAAGCTCCTACAATGAGCAGTTCTTC,CSVYGTSESSYNEQFF
TRBD1,TRBV11-2,.,TRBJ2-7,TGTGCCAGCAGCCCCCGGACAGGTGGTGGCTACGAGCAGTACTTC,CASSPRTGGGYEQYF
TRBD1,TRBV7-3,.,TRBJ2-1,TGTGCCAGCAGCCCGATAGGGGGCGCCTACAATGAGCAGTTCTTC,CASSPIGGAYNEQFF
.,TRBV6-5,.,TRBJ2-7,TGTGCCAGCAGTTACTCGGGGGCTAGTTCCTACGAGCAGTACTTC,CASSYSGASSYEQYF
TRBD2,TRBV27,.,TRBJ2-1,TGTGCCAGCAGTTTGGCACCTAGCGGGTACAATGAGCAGTTCTTC,CASSLAPSGYNEQFF
TRBD2,TRBV25-1,.,TRBJ2-7,TGTGCCAGCAGTGAATCCCCGGGACTAGGCTACGAGCAGTACTTC,CASSESPGLGYEQYF
.,TRBV19,.,TRBJ1-2,TGTGCCAGTAGCTCAGGGGAATTCAGGAATGGCTACACCTTC,CASSSGEFRNGYTF
TRBD2,TRBV5-4,once,TRBJ2-1,TGTGCCAGCAGCAGCGGGACTAGCGGAGATTACAATGAGCAGTTCTTC,CASSSGTSGDYNEQFF
.,TRBV7-9,.,TRBJ1-5,TGTGCCAGCAGCTTACAACAGGGCCAGCCCCAGCATTTT,CASSLQQGQPQHF
.,TRBV7-9,.,TRBJ2-2,TGTGCCAGCAGATCTGGCCCAAGGGGCCTCAGCACCGGGGAGCTGTTTTTT,CASRSGPRGLSTGELFF
TRBD2,TRBV11-3,.,TRBJ2-5,TGTGCCAGCAGCTCCCGGGGCGGGAGTGGTGGAGAGACCCAGTACTTC,CASSSRGGSGGETQYF
TRBD1,TRBV6-1,.,TRBJ1-1,TGTGCCAGCAGTGAACCCGGGCAGGGGGCGAGAACTGAAGCTTTCTTT,CASSEPGQGARTEAFF